What follows is one T cell receptor beta chain and its context. The antigen is undetermined. Template-switch reactions added UMIs with a 6-nucleotide sample barcode. TCRdb re-analyzed the 5' RACE reads; it lists each CDR3 protein once, without DNA. This specimen shows 440,000 or so distinct CDR3 sequences; the ten leading clones hold roughly 2.5%. This entry belongs to a study of monozygotic twins with inflammatory bowel disease. Study observations and caveats: Using the inverse Simpson index, IBD patients had lower TCRbeta diversity than healthy co-twins.

CDR1 is SQVTM and CDR2 is ANQGSEA in the germline V gene. The CDR3 sequence is 12 residues long. This sequence originates from a human donor with ulcerative colitis or Crohn's disease, or a healthy co-twin of an affected twin (not recorded which). The rearrangement joins TRBV29-1 to TRBJ1-1; TCRdb proposes TRBD1, but this gene call is untestable without DNA. Sequenced input: blood. The CDR3 reads CSVEDGGAWAFF.